These 12 T cell receptor beta chains were all obtained from the same sample, sequenced in a study of blood T cell repertoires in COVID-19 (dated by TCRdb to about 2020). Library preparation was by the immunoSEQ multiplex PCR assay. TCRdb provides this immuneACCESS table in a form limited to in-frame rearrangements. Some clones are lacking; in checked studies, under half of them reflect an unresolved V gene, and why the rest are absent is not known. This sample comprises 200,000 to 300,000 clones, roughly four fifths of them detected only once. The ten largest clones capture 4.7% of the sample. Material: peripheral blood. Receptor source: a woman in her 70s with acute or convalescent COVID-19.

This chain links TRBV6-6 with TRBJ1-6; D uncertain. This CDR3 spans 14 amino acids. V dropped 6 bases and J dropped 9 bases, with 15 bases sitting between them. The V gene's germline CDR1 is MNHNY and CDR2 SVGAGI (reference sequence). The CDR3 reads CASSLSLPISPLHF. The CDR3 DNA reads as TGTGCCAGCAGCCTATCTCTTCCGATTTCACCCCTCCACTTT.

The chain joins TRBV7-2 to TRBJ2-5, with TRBD2 as a possible D gene (7 bases). The V and J ends lost 2 bases and 5 bases respectively, with 15 bases between them. CDR1 and CDR2 (germline): SGHTA, FQGNSA. This CDR3 contains 15 residues. This chain's CDR3 is CASSLSAGAGETQYF. DNA for the CDR3: TGTGCCAGCAGCTTATCTGCGGGGGCGGGGGAGACCCAGTACTTC.

V is TRBV30 and J is TRBJ1-5, with TRBD1 matching over 12 bases. V shed 0 bases and J 10 bases; nucleotides not matched to a gene: 10. The CDR3 loop spans 16 amino acids. Germline V CDR1 and CDR2: GTSNPN, SVGIG (reference sequence). This CDR3 is CAWSVPGQGARRPQHF. The CDR3, as DNA: TGTGCCTGGAGTGTCCCGGGACAGGGGGCGCGTCGACCCCAGCATTTT.

This rearrangement joins TRBV21-1 to TRBJ2-7; TRBD2, as called in the table, went unchecked against the DNA. TRBV21-1 constitutes a pseudogene. The CDR3 is made up of 13 amino acids. The CDR3 loop reads CASSLARAYEQYF. The DNA of the CDR3 is TGTGCCAGCAGCTTAGCCAGAGCCTACGAGCAGTACTTC.

The rearrangement uses TRBV7-2 and TRBJ1-1, with D hard to call. Germline CDR1 and CDR2: SGHTA and FQGNSA. V was trimmed by 2 bases and J by 5 bases, leaving 3 bases between them. CDR3 length equals 11 residues. The CDR3 region has the DNA TGTGCCAGCAGCTTATCAACTGAAGCTTTCTTT. This gives the protein CASSLSTEAFF.

The chain joins TRBV2 to TRBJ2-2; 13 bases line up with TRBD2. Trimming at V came to 6 bases and at J to 6 bases, leaving 4 bases not matched to a gene. The germline gives CDR1 SNHLY, CDR2 FYNNEI. The CDR3 extends over 15 amino acids. CDR3 nucleotides: TGTGCCAGCAGCGGACTAGCGGGGGTCTCCGGGGAGCTGTTTTTT. This encodes CASSGLAGVSGELFF.

For the CDR3, the DNA is TGTGCCAGCAGCTTAAGCGGGGACCTCTACAATGAGCAGTTCTTC. Protein: CASSLSGDLYNEQFF. The V call is TRBV7-2, the J call TRBJ2-1, with 7 bases matching TRBD2. After removal of 2 bases from V and 3 bases from J, the junction contained 4 bases not matched to a gene. This CDR3 contains 15 residues. In germline, CDR1 is SGHTA, CDR2 FQGNSA. Full variable domain (missing parts from reference TRBV7-2 and TRBJ2-1): GAGVSQSPSNKVTEKGKDVELRCDPISGHTALYWYRQSLGQGLEFLIYFQGNSAPDKSGLPSDRFSAERTGGSVSTLTIQRTQQEDSAVYLCASSLSGDLYNEQFFGPGTRLTVL.

The gene calls are TRBV5-8 and TRBJ1-3; D unresolved. V shed 0 bases and J shed 3 bases, with 7 bases lying between them. CDR3 length: 14 amino acids. CDR1 and CDR2 (germline): SGHTS, YDEGEE. CDR3 sequence reads: CASSLGLGGNTIYF. CDR3 sequence (DNA): TGTGCCAGCAGCTTGGGCCTAGGTGGAAACACCATATATTTT. Full variable domain (rest looked up from reference TRBV5-8 and TRBJ1-3): EAGVTQSPTHLIKTRGQQATLRCSPISGHTSVYWYQQALGLGLQFLLWYDEGEERNRGNFPPRFSGRQFPNYSSELNVNALELEDSALYLCASSLGLGGNTIYFGEGSWLTVV.

Comment on this clone: The same CDR3 arises from other DNA sequences in this sample as well. The rearrangement uses TRBV5-1 and TRBJ1-1, with a weak D call TRBD1 (6 bases). V was trimmed by 5 bases and J by 0 bases, leaving 11 bases between them. CDR3 length equals 14 residues. Germline V gene sequence: CDR1 SGHRS, CDR2 YFSETQ. CDR3 DNA sequence: TGCGCCAGCAGTCAGGACAGCATGAACACTGAAGCTTTCTTT. This codes for CASSQDSMNTEAFF.

This clone was counted between two and nine times. The chain employs TRBV10-2 and TRBJ1-3; 9 bases fit TRBD1. This CDR3 contains 12 residues. V was clipped by 7 bases and J by 10 bases; unmatched bases: 5. Germline V gene sequence: CDR1 WSHSY, CDR2 SAAADI. The CDR3 reads CASNGGQGTIYF. The DNA for the CDR3 is TGCGCCAGCAATGGGGGACAGGGAACCATATATTTT.

The CDR3 loop is CASSKTGSQETQYF. The CDR3 coding sequence is TGTGCCAGCAGCAAGACAGGGAGCCAAGAGACCCAGTACTTC. The chain links TRBV6-2 or TRBV6-3 to TRBJ2-5, with 7 bases matching TRBD1. The germline V gene encodes CDR1 MNHEY and CDR2 SVGEGT. CDR3 size: 14 residues. Losses at the gene ends were 6 bases for V and 1 base for J; bases not matched to a gene: 5.

The chain carries TRBV4-3 and TRBJ1-1; maybe TRBD1 (6 bases). CDR1 and CDR2 from the germline V gene are LGHNA and YSLEER. CDR3 length: 14 amino acids. The V end was cut by 1 base, the J end by 6 bases, with 12 bases between. The CDR3 DNA reads as TGCGCCAGCAGCCAAGTGATCAGGGGTTCTGAAGCTTTCTTT. Amino acids: CASSQVIRGSEAFF.